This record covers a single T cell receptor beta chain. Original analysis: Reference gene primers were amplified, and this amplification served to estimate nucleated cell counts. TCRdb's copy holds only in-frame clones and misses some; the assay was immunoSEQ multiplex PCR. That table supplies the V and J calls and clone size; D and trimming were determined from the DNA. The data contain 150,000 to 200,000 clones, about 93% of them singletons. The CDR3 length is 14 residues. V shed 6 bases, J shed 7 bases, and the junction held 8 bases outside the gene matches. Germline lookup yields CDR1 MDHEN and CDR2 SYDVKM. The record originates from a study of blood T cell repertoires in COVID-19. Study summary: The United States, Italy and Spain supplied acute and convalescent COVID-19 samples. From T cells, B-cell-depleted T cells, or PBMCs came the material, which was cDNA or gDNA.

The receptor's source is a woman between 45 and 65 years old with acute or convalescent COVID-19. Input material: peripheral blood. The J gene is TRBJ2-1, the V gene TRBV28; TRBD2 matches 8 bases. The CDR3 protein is CASSYERGRNEQFF. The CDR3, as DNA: TGTGCCAGCAGCTACGAGCGGGGGCGGAATGAGCAGTTCTTC.